This T cell receptor beta chain was identified in a study of blood T cell repertoires in COVID-19. As for the study in general: Acute and convalescent COVID-19 samples came from the United States, Italy and Spain.

The sample holds a few counts of this clone. Per the original data handling: By means of reference gene primer amplification, nucleated cell counts were estimated. Here immunoSEQ multiplex PCR was the method, and the copy in TCRdb shows in-frame clones only, minus some. Clone size and V and J calls were adopted from that table, with D and trimming inferred from the DNA. The sample contains about 90,000 clones, about 90% of which appear only once. The source is a male donor with acute or convalescent COVID-19. Sequencing was done on a sample of peripheral blood.

CDR3 sequence (DNA): TGCGCCAGCAGCCAGGACAGGGATTCGGGCAATCAGCCCCAGCATTTT. This encodes CASSQDRDSGNQPQHF. This chain uses TRBV4-1 with TRBJ1-5; 8 bases are a match to TRBD1. The germline gives CDR1 MGHRA, CDR2 YSYEKL. The CDR3 consists of 16 residues. The V gene end was trimmed by 3 bases and the J gene end by 2 bases; junction bases not matched to a gene: 6.